Below, 19 T cell receptor beta chains from the same sample are listed, as sequenced in a study of cytomegalovirus exposure and HLA in healthy donors. The PCR contained 60 Vbeta and 13 Jbeta primers. Data came from immunoSEQ multiplex PCR; TCRdb stores just in-frame clones and leaves some out. The sample carries about 120,000 clones, 81% recorded once. The sequenced material came from PBMCs. The receptors originated from a man aged 18 to 30 in good health and CMV-seronegative.

The J gene is TRBJ2-4, the V gene TRBV28, with D unclear. Germline V lookup: CDR1 MDHEN, CDR2 SYDVKM. Trimming shortened V by 6 bases and J by 0 bases, and 18 bases separated the two germline ends. The CDR3 has 17 residues. CDR3 in amino acids: CASSWSYGGLAKNIQYF. The CDR3 DNA follows: TGTGCCAGCAGCTGGTCGTACGGTGGTCTAGCCAAAAACATTCAGTACTTC.

V is TRBV4-1 and J is TRBJ2-7; D uncertain. CDR1 and CDR2 (germline): MGHRA, YSYEKL. Trimming removed 1 base at V and 2 bases at J, with 9 bases between. This CDR3 is 14 amino acids long. The CDR3 loop is CASSQAEQAYEQYF. CDR3 nucleotide sequence: TGCGCCAGCAGCCAAGCTGAGCAAGCCTACGAGCAGTACTTC.

This clone was counted between two and nine times. The chain couples TRBV7-9 to TRBJ2-7, with TRBD1 matching over 7 bases. The CDR3 has 14 amino acids. V shed 1 base and J 3 bases; nucleotides not matched to a gene: 3. Germline CDR1 SEHNR, CDR2 FQNEAQ (reference sequence). CDR3 sequence: CASSLGQGVYEQYF. The CDR3 DNA sequence: TGTGCCAGCAGCTTAGGTCAGGGGGTCTACGAGCAGTACTTC.

This chain links TRBV27 with TRBJ2-7, with a weak D call TRBD1 (5 bases). The CDR3 spans 16 residues. In germline, CDR1 is MNHEY, CDR2 SMNVEV (reference sequence). Trimming cost V 2 bases and J 2 bases, with 16 bases left between them. The CDR3 coding sequence is TGTGCCAGCAGTTTAAAATACGCAGGGATTACCTACGAGCAGTACTTC. It yields the protein CASSLKYAGITYEQYF.

CDR3 region: CASSLAAGGGSGNTIYF. CDR3 sequence (DNA): TGTGCCAGCAGCTTAGCGGCGGGGGGGGGCTCTGGAAACACCATATATTTT. The chain uses TRBV7-6 and TRBJ1-3; the D gene is possibly TRBD1 (5 bases). CDR1 and CDR2 (germline): SGHVS, FNYEAQ. Trimming stripped 0 bases from V and 0 bases from J, with 12 bases between. This CDR3 has 17 amino acids. Looking up the rest from reference TRBV7-6 and TRBJ1-3 gives the full variable domain: GAGVSQSPRYKVTKRGQDVALRCDPISGHVSLYWYRQALGQGPEFLTYFNYEAQQDKSGLPNDRFSAERPEGSISTLTIQRTEQRDSAMYRCASSLAAGGGSGNTIYFGEGSWLTVV.

V and J are TRBV4-3 and TRBJ2-1; perhaps TRBD2 as D (5 bases). With 0 bases removed from V and 9 bases from J, the gap between germline ends came to 15 bases. Germline V lookup: CDR1 LGHNA, CDR2 YSLEER. This CDR3 has 15 residues. The CDR3 DNA sequence: TGCGCCAGCAGCCAAGATTTGGGCTGGGAGATTGAGCAGTTCTTC. It encodes CASSQDLGWEIEQFF.

This rearrangement joins TRBV27 to TRBJ1-1, with 9 bases that match TRBD1. This CDR3 is built from 16 residues. The J segment lost 0 bases and the V segment lost 1 base, leaving 3 bases of the junction unmatched. Germline CDR1 is MNHEY and CDR2 is SMNVEV (reference sequence). This CDR3 is CASSLLTGGLNTEAFF. The CDR3 DNA follows: TGTGCCAGCAGTTTATTGACAGGGGGTCTGAACACTGAAGCTTTCTTT.

The genes are TRBV4-1 and TRBJ1-2; perhaps TRBD1 as D (6 bases). Trimming removed 4 bases from V and 2 bases from J, with 11 bases in between. The CDR3 length is 14 residues. The germline V gene has CDR1 MGHRA and CDR2 YSYEKL. CDR3 bases: TGCGCCAGCAGCCTTCCAGGGGCCAACTATGGCTACACCTTC. Its protein product is CASSLPGANYGYTF.

V gene TRBV5-1 combines with J gene TRBJ2-7; D might be TRBD1 (6 bases). Trimming removed 0 bases from V and 3 bases from J, with 10 bases in between. The CDR3 is 14 residues long. CDR1 SGHRS and CDR2 YFSETQ come from the germline V gene. The CDR3, as DNA: TGCGCCAGCAGCTTGGGACAGGCTGACTACGAGCAGTACTTC. Amino acids: CASSLGQADYEQYF.

This sequence joins TRBV5-8 and TRBJ1-5, with TRBD1 matching 8 bases. The germline CDR1 and CDR2 sequences are SGHTS and YDEGEE. V was pared by 3 bases and J by 2 bases, with 4 bases of the junction left unmatched. This CDR3 has 15 amino acids. CDR3 amino acids: CASSSGQVGNQPQHF. The CDR3 coding sequence is TGTGCCAGCAGCTCGGGACAGGTTGGCAATCAGCCCCAGCATTTT.

The J gene is TRBJ2-2, the V gene TRBV7-8; 10 bases line up with TRBD1. The V segment lost 2 bases and the J segment 6 bases; nucleotides outside the gene matches: 3. The length of the CDR3 is 15 residues. Germline lookup yields CDR1 SGHVS and CDR2 FQNEAQ. The CDR3 here is CASSLRTGGSGELFF. In DNA, the CDR3 is TGTGCCAGCAGCTTACGGACAGGGGGATCCGGGGAGCTGTTTTTT.

This chain joins TRBV29-1 and TRBJ2-1; tentatively, D is TRBD2 (6 bases). Germline values: CDR1 SQVTM, CDR2 ANQGSEA. CDR3 length equals 13 residues. V was clipped by 4 bases and J by 6 bases, with 13 bases between them. CDR3 bases: TGCAGCGTTGGGGGGACTTTTAGCAATGAGCAGTTCTTC. Translation gives CSVGGTFSNEQFF.

The V and J genes are TRBV14 and TRBJ2-7; no clear D. V lost 1 base and J 2 bases, leaving 3 bases between the germline ends. CDR1 is SGHDN, CDR2 FVKESK, per germline. The CDR3 spans 12 residues. This CDR3 reads CASSQAAYEQYF. CDR3 DNA sequence: TGTGCCAGCAGCCAAGCAGCCTACGAGCAGTACTTC.

CDR3: CASSEGVVTVRNEQFF. Written as DNA, the CDR3 is TGTGCCAGCAGTGAAGGGGTTGTGACAGTTCGCAATGAGCAGTTCTTC. This chain joins TRBV6-1 and TRBJ2-1, with D tentatively TRBD1 (5 bases). The CDR3 consists of 16 residues. CDR1 MNHNS and CDR2 SASEGT come from the germline V gene. Trimming pared 1 base from V and 6 bases from J, leaving 16 bases between.

The chain joins TRBV7-9 to TRBJ2-7; weak D call: TRBD1 (6 bases). CDR3 length: 13 residues. Germline loops: CDR1 SEHNR, CDR2 FQNEAQ (reference sequence). Deletions cut 3 bases from V and 6 bases from J, with 12 bases between. In DNA, the CDR3 is TGTGCCAGCAGCTTGGCACAGGGCCTCGAGCAGTACTTC. The encoded protein is CASSLAQGLEQYF.

The chain couples TRBV15 to TRBJ1-2, with D possibly matching TRBD1 (5 bases). Germline V CDR1 and CDR2: LNHNV, YYDKDF (reference sequence). Trimming left V 0 bases short and J 7 bases short, with 12 bases between. The CDR3 spans 14 residues. The CDR3 protein is CATSRETQGRGYTF. The CDR3 region has the DNA TGTGCCACCAGCAGAGAAACTCAGGGCCGTGGCTACACCTTC.

The CDR3: CASSPTTGASAGQYF. As DNA, the CDR3 is TGTGCCAGCAGTCCGACGACAGGAGCAAGCGCAGGGCAGTACTTC. This rearrangement joins TRBV27 to TRBJ2-5; D might be TRBD1 (6 bases). The CDR3 consists of 15 residues. Trimming took off 5 bases at V and 11 bases at J, with 24 bases between the two ends. Germline V CDR1 and CDR2: MNHEY, SMNVEV (reference sequence).

J is TRBJ2-3 and V is TRBV7-8; 10 positions match TRBD2. V lost 3 bases to trimming and J lost 4 bases; unmatched junction nucleotides: 4. The germline CDR1 and CDR2 sequences are SGHVS and FQNEAQ. The CDR3 spans 15 residues. CDR3 in DNA: TGTGCCAGCAGCTTTCTAGCGGGGGTGGCAGATACGCAGTATTTT. Amino acids: CASSFLAGVADTQYF.

The chain carries TRBV27 and TRBJ2-7; TRBD1 might be the D (6 bases). Per the germline V gene, CDR1 is MNHEY and CDR2 is SMNVEV (reference sequence). The CDR3 runs to 15 residues. Trimming took 5 bases from V and 2 from J, leaving 16 bases between them. The CDR3 DNA sequence: TGTGCCAGCAGTCCCCAGACAGGAGTGGCCTACGAGCAGTACTTC. This sequence encodes CASSPQTGVAYEQYF.